The present T cell receptor beta chain was sequenced within a study of T-cell reconstitution after alpha-beta-depleted transplantation in children. This clonotype is judged medium-sized. The antigen remains unidentified. Findings and limits, study-wide: Counts and diversity of T cells one year after transplant came mostly from newly produced T cells. The high TCRbeta diversity at day 60 in some patients came from surviving recipient T cells and thymic progenitors. Several hundred expanded graft clones reportedly were the source of alpha-beta T cells about two months after transplant.

CDR1 and CDR2 (germline): SEHNR, FQNEAQ (reference sequence). The CDR3 totals 10 residues. Deletions cut 5 bases from V and 10 bases from J, with 8 bases between. A TCRbeta library incorporating unique molecular identifiers was prepared. TCRdb recomputed calls from the PCR reads with MiXCR, one row per CDR3 protein. Seen here are a few thousand distinct CDR3 sequences, approximately 10% observed once, and the top ten hold around 85%. The sequence was collected from a patient aged 2 to 10 who had a stem cell transplant for inherited bone marrow failure, so the T cells may come from the graft donor. The chain joins TRBV7-9 to TRBJ1-2; D perhaps matches TRBD1 (5 bases). This specimen was PBMCs, mostly from graft donor cells, taken 360 days after TCRalphabeta/CD19-depleted stem cell transplant. The CDR3 nucleotides are TGTGCCAGCAGCCCAGGGTTCTACACCTTC. Its translation: CASSPGFYTF.